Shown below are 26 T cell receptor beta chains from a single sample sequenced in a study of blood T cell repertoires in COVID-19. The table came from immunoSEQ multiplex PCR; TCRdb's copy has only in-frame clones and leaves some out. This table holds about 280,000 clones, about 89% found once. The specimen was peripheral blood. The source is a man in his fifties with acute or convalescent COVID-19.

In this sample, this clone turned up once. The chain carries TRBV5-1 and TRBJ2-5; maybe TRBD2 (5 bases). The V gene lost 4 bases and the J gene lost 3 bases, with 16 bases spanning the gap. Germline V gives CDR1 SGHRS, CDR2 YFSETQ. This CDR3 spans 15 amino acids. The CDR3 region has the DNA TGCGCCAGCAGCCCCGGGCGGGTCCCCGAAGAGACCCAGTACTTC. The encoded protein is CASSPGRVPEETQYF.

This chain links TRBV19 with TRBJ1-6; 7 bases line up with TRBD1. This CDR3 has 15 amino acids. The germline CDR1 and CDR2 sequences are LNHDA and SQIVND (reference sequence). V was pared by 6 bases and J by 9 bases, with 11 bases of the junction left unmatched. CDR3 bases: TGTGCCAGTAGCCCAGGGGGTCCTCTACGTTCACCCCTCCACTTT. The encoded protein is CASSPGGPLRSPLHF.

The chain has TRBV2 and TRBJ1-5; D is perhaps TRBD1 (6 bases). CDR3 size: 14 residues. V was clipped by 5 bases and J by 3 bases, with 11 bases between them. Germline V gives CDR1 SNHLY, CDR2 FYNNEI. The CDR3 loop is CASSTGHDNQPQHF. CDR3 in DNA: TGTGCCAGCAGTACAGGGCACGACAATCAGCCCCAGCATTTT.

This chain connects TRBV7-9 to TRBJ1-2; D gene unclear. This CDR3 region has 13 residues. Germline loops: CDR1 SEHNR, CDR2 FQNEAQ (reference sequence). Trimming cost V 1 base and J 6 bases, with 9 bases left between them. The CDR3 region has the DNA TGTGCCAGCAGCTTAGTCGGGGAGGATGGCTACACCTTC. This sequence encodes CASSLVGEDGYTF. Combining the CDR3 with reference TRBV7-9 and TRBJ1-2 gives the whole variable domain DTGVSQNPRHKITKRGQNVTFRCDPISEHNRLYWYRQTLGQGPEFLTYFQNEAQLEKSRLLSDRFSAERPKGSFSTLEIQRTEQGDSAMYLCASSLVGEDGYTFGSGTRLTVV.

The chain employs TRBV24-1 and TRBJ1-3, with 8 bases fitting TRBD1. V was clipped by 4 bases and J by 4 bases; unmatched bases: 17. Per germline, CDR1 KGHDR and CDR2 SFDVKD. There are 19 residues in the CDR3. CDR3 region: CATSDLTGDRKDYGNTIYF. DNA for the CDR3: TGTGCCACCAGTGACTTGACAGGGGATCGCAAGGACTACGGAAACACCATATATTTT.

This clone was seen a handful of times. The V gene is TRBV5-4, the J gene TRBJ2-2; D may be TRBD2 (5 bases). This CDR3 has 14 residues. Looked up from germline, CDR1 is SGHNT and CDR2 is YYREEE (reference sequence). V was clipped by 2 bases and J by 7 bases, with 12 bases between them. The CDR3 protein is CASSLVSRGGELFF. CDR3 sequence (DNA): TGTGCCAGCAGCTTAGTATCCCGGGGCGGGGAGCTGTTTTTT.

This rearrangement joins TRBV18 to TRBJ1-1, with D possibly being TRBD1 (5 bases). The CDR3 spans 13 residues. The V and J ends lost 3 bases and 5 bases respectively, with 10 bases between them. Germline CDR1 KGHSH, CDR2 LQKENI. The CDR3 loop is CASSPSRTTEAFF. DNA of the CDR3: TGTGCCAGCTCACCTTCCCGGACAACTGAAGCTTTCTTT.

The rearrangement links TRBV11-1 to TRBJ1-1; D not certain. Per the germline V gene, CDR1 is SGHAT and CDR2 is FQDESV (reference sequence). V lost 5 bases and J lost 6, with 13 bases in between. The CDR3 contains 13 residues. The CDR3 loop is CASSRLEGSEAFF. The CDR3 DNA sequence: TGTGCCAGCAGCCGATTGGAGGGCTCTGAAGCTTTCTTT.

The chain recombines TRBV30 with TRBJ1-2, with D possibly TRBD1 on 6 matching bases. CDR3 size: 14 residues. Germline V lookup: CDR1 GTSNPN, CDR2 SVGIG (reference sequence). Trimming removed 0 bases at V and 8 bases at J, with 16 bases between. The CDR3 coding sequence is TGTGCCTGGAGTGTCCCTAGAGCAGGGGTCGGCTACACCTTC. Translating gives CAWSVPRAGVGYTF.

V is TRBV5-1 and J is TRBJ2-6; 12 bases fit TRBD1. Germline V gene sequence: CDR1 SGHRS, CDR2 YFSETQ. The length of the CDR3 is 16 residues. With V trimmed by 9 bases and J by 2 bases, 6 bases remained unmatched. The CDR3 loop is CATHRDRGPGANVLTF. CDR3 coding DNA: TGCGCCACCCACCGGGACAGGGGGCCTGGGGCCAACGTCCTGACTTTC.

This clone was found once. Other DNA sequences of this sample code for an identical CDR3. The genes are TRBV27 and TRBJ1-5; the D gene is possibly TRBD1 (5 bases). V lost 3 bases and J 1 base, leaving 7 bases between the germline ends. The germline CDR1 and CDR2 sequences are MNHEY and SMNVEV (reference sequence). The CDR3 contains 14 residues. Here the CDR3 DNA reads TGTGCCAGCAGTTTCCAGGGAAGCAATCAGCCCCAGCATTTT. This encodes CASSFQGSNQPQHF.

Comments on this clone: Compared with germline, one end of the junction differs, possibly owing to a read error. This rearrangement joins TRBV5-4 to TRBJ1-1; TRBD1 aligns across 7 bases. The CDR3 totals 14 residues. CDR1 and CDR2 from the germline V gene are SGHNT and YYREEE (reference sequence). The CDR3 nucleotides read TGTGCCAGCAGCGTGGGACAGCTGAACGCTGAAGCTTTCTTT. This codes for CASSVGQLNAEAFF.

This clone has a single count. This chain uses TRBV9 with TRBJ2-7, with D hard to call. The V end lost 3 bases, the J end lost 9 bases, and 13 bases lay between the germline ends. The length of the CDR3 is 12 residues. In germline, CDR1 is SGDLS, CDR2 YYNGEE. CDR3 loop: CASSGLLPGQYF. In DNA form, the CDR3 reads TGTGCCAGCAGCGGTCTCCTACCCGGGCAGTACTTC.

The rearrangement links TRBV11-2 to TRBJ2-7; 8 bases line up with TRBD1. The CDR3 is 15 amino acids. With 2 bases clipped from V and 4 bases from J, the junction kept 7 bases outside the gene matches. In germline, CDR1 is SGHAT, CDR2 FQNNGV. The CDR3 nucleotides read TGTGCCAGCAGCTTAACCGGGACAGGCGTATACGAGCAGTACTTC. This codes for CASSLTGTGVYEQYF.

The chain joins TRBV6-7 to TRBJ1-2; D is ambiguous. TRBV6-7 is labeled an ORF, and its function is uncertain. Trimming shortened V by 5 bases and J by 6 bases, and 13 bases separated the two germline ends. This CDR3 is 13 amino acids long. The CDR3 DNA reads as TGTGCCAGCAGTACCGGCGGGTGGGATGGCTACACCTTC. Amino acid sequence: CASSTGGWDGYTF.

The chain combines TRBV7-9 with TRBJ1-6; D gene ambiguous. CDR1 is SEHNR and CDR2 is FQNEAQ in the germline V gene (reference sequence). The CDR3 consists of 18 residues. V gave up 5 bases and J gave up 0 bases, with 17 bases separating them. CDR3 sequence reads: CASSRPQSGGSYNSPLHF. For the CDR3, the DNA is TGTGCCAGCAGCCGGCCTCAGAGTGGAGGCTCCTATAATTCACCCCTCCACTTT.

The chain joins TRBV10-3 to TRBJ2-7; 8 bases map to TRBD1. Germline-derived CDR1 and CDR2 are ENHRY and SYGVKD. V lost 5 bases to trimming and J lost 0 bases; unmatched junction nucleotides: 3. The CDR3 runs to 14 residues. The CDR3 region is CAISQGAFSYEQYF. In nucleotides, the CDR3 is TGTGCCATCAGTCAGGGGGCCTTCTCCTACGAGCAGTACTTC.

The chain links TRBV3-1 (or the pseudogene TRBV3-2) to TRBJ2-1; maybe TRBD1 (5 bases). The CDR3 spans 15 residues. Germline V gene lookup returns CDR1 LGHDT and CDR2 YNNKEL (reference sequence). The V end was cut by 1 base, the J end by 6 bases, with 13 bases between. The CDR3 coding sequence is TGTGCCAGCAGCCAAGGGTCTTCAGGGATCAATGAGCAGTTCTTC. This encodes CASSQGSSGINEQFF.

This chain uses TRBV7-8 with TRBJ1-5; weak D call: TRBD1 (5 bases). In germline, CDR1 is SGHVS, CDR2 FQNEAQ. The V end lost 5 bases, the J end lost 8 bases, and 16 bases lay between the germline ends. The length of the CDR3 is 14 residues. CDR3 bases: TGTGCCAGCAGCGCCCCATCGACGGGGGAGCCCCAGCATTTT. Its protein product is CASSAPSTGEPQHF.

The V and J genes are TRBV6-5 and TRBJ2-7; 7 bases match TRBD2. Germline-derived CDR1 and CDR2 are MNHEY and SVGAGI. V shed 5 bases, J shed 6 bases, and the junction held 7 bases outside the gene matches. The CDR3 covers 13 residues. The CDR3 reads CASSRGLEGEQYF. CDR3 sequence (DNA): TGTGCCAGCAGTCGAGGACTAGAAGGCGAGCAGTACTTC.

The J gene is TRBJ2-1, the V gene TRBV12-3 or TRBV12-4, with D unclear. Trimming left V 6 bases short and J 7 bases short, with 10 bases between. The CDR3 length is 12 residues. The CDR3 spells CASSPTGNEQFF. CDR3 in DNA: TGTGCCAGCAGCCCGACCGGGAATGAGCAGTTCTTC.

CDR3 nucleotides: TGTGCCAGCAGCTTAGCCAACGGTTTCTATGGCTACACCTTC. The encoded protein is CASSLANGFYGYTF. The V and J genes are TRBV7-6 and TRBJ1-2; D ambiguous. Germline V gene lookup returns CDR1 SGHVS and CDR2 FNYEAQ. This CDR3 has 14 amino acids. Trimming shortened V by 0 bases and J by 4 bases, and 9 bases separated the two germline ends. Full variable domain (remainder filled in from reference TRBV7-6 and TRBJ1-2): GAGVSQSPRYKVTKRGQDVALRCDPISGHVSLYWYRQALGQGPEFLTYFNYEAQQDKSGLPNDRFSAERPEGSISTLTIQRTEQRDSAMYRCASSLANGFYGYTFGSGTRLTVV.

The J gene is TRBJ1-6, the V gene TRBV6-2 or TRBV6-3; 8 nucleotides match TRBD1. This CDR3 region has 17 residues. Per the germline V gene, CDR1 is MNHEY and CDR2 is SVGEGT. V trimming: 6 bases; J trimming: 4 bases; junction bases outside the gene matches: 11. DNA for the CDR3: TGTGCCAGCAGCGCGACAGGGGCAATGGGTTATAATTCACCCCTCCACTTT. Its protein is CASSATGAMGYNSPLHF.

This chain's CDR3 is CSANPTGVAFF. The CDR3 coding sequence is TGCAGTGCTAACCCGACAGGGGTCGCTTTCTTT. This chain joins TRBV20-1 and TRBJ1-1; 8 nucleotides match TRBD1. This CDR3 is 11 amino acids long. Germline loops: CDR1 DFQATT, CDR2 SNEGSKA (reference sequence). With 4 bases clipped from V and 11 bases from J, the junction kept 6 bases outside the gene matches.

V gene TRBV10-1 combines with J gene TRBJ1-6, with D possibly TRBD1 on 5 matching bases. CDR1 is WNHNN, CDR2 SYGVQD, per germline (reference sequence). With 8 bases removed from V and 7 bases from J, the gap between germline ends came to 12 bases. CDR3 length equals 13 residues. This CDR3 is CASQRDSNSPLHF. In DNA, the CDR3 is TGCGCCAGCCAGAGGGACTCAAATTCACCCCTCCACTTT.

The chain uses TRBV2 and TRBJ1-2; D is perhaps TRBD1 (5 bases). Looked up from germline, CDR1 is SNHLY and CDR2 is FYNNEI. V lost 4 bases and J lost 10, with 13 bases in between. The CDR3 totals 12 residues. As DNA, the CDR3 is TGTGCCAGCAGTGTGGCCTTGGGGCTCTACACCTTC. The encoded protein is CASSVALGLYTF.